Below, one TCR beta chain is given with its context. This entry is derived from a study of blood T cell repertoires in COVID-19. In the study overall: The study drew acute and convalescent COVID-19 samples from the United States, Italy and Spain. PBMCs, B-cell-depleted T cells, or T cells were the source of the cDNA or gDNA that made up the material.

The CDR3 covers 15 residues. J gave up 1 base and V 4 bases, and 2 bases lay outside the gene matches. Looked up from germline, CDR1 is SGHRS and CDR2 is YFSETQ. Per the original methods: The authors estimated nucleated cell counts from reference gene primer amplification. The data were produced by immunoSEQ multiplex PCR, yet TCRdb's version contains in-frame clones alone and is incomplete. Clone size and the V and J calls come from that table; the DNA yielded D and trimming. The sample has 15,000 to 25,000 clones; roughly 81% are singletons. This clonotype was sampled from a human donor with active COVID-19. The donor label of this sample is uncertain. Input material: peripheral blood. The rearrangement links TRBV5-1 to TRBJ2-2; TRBD1 aligns across 9 bases. The CDR3 sequence is CASSQDRGNTGELFF. CDR3 bases: TGCGCCAGCAGCCAGGACAGGGGGAACACCGGGGAGCTGTTTTTT.